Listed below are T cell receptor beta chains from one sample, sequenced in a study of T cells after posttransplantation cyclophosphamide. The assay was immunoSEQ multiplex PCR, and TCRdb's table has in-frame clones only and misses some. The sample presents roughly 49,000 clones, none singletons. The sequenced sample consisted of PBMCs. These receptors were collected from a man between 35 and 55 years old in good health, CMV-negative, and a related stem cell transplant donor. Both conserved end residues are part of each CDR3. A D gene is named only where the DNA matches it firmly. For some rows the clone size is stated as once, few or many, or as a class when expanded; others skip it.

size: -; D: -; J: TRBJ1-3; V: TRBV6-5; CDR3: CASSYPEVTIYF; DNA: TGTGCCAGCAGTTACCCTGAGGTCACCATATATTTT
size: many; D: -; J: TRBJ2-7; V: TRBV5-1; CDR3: CASSLNARLYEQYF; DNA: TGCGCCAGCAGCTTGAACGCCAGACTTTACGAGCAGTACTTC
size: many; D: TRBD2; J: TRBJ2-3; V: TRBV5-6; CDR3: CASSRAGGFTDTQYF; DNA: TGTGCCAGCAGCAGAGCGGGAGGGTTTACAGATACGCAGTATTTT
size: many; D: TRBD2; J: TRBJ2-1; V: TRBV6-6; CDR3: CASNLLASGNEQFF; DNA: TGTGCCAGCAACTTACTGGCTAGCGGCAATGAGCAGTTCTTC
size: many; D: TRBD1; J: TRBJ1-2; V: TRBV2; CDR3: CASNPTGNDYGYTF; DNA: TGTGCCAGCAATCCGACAGGGAACGACTATGGCTACACCTTC
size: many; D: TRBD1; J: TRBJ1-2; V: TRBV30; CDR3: CAWVLRGGAGGYTF; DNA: TGTGCCTGGGTCTTGCGAGGGGGCGCGGGGGGCTACACCTTC
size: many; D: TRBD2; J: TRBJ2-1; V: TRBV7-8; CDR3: CASSPRLAGDLGGYGEQFF; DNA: TGTGCCAGCAGCCCCCGACTAGCGGGAGACCTGGGGGGGTACGGTGAGCAGTTCTTC
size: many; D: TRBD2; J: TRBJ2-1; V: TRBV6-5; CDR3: CASSPYREGPNEQFF; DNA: TGTGCCAGCAGCCCCTACCGGGAGGGCCCCAATGAGCAGTTCTTC
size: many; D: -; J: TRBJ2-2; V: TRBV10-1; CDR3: CASSVENGELFF; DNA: TGCGCCAGCAGTGTGGAGAACGGGGAGCTGTTTTTT
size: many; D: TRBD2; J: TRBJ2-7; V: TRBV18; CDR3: CASSPAGLAGGYDEQYF; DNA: TGTGCCAGCTCACCGGCGGGACTAGCGGGAGGGTACGACGAGCAGTACTTC
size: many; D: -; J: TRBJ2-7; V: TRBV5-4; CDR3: CASSGTGTKAYEQYF; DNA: TGTGCCAGCAGCGGCACCGGGACAAAAGCCTACGAGCAGTACTTC
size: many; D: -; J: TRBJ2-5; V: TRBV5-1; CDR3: CASSSDRLETQYF; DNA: TGCGCCAGCAGCTCAGACAGGCTGGAGACCCAGTACTTC
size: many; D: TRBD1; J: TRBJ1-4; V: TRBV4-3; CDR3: CASSPDRGHEKLFF; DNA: TGCGCCAGCAGTCCGGACAGGGGACATGAAAAACTGTTTTTT
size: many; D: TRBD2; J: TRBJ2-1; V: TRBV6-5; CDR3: CATAMTSGDNEQFF; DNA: TGTGCCACCGCTATGACTAGCGGCGACAATGAGCAGTTCTTC
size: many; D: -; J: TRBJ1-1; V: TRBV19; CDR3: CASSFTGMTEAFF; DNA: TGTGCCAGTAGTTTCACAGGGATGACTGAAGCTTTCTTT
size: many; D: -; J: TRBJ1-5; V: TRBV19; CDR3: CASRLAREVGSNQPQHF; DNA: TGTGCCAGTAGACTCGCCAGGGAGGTCGGAAGCAATCAGCCCCAGCATTTT
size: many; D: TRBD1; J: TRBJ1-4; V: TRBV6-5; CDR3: CASSRGTVLNEKLFF; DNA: TGTGCCAGCAGTCGGGGGACAGTCTTGAATGAAAAACTGTTTTTT
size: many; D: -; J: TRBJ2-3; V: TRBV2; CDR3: CASRGDTQYF; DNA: TGTGCCAGTAGGGGGGATACGCAGTATTTT
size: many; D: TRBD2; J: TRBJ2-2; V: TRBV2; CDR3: CASSVSGGISTGELLF; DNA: TGTGCCAGCAGTGTTTCGGGAGGAATTTCTACCGGGGAGCTGCTTTTT
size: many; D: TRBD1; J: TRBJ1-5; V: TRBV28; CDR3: CASSLGTGGSYQPQHF; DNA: TGTGCCAGCAGTTTAGGGACAGGGGGCTCGTATCAGCCCCAGCATTTT
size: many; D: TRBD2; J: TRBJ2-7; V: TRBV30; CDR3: CAWRIAGTSGYEQYF; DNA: TGTGCCTGGAGGATTGCCGGGACTAGCGGTTACGAGCAGTACTTC
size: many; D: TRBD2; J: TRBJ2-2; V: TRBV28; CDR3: CASSLAGLAGAQNTGELFF; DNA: TGTGCCAGCAGTTTGGCCGGACTAGCGGGAGCCCAGAACACCGGGGAGCTGTTTTTT
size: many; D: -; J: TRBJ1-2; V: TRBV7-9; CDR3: CASSLQGPDGYTF; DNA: TGTGCCAGCAGCCTACAGGGACCAGATGGCTACACCTTC
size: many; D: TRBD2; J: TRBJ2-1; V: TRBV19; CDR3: CASSEGTSSYNEQFF; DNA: TGTGCCAGTAGTGAAGGGACTAGCTCCTACAATGAGCAGTTCTTC
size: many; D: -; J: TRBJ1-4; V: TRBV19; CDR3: CASRRQSNEKLFF; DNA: TGTGCCAGTAGACGACAGAGTAATGAAAAACTGTTTTTT
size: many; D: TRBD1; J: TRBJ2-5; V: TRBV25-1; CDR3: CASSESPGGETQYF; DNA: TGTGCCAGCAGTGAATCCCCAGGGGGAGAGACCCAGTACTTC
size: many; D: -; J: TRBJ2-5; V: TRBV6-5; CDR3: CATRRQQETQYF; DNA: TGTGCCACCCGCCGACAGCAAGAGACCCAGTACTTC
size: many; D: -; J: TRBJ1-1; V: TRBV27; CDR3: CASKIAAGFSTEAFF; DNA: TGTGCCAGCAAAATAGCCGCAGGGTTTTCCACTGAAGCTTTCTTT
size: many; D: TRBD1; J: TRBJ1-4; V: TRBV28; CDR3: CASSDRTGGSFFAPKKLFF; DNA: TGTGCCAGCAGCGATAGGACAGGGGGATCGTTTTTCGCCCCCAAAAAACTGTTTTTT
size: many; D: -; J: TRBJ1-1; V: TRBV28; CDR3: CAGGGTLNTEAFF; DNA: TGTGCCGGCGGAGGGACGTTGAACACTGAAGCTTTCTTT
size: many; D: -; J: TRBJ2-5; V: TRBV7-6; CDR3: CASSLTTRETQYF; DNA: TGTGCCAGCAGCTTAACTACTAGAGAGACCCAGTACTTC
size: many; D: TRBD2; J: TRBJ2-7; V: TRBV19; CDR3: CASSFRLAGASEQYF; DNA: TGTGCCAGTAGTTTCCGACTAGCGGGAGCAAGTGAGCAGTACTTC
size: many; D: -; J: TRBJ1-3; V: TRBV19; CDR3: CASSQTRYTIYF; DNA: TGTGCCAGTAGCCAAACCAGATACACCATATATTTT
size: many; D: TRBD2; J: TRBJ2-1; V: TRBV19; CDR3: CASSSLAGGPVEQFF; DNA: TGTGCCAGTAGTAGCTTGGCGGGGGGCCCCGTGGAGCAGTTCTTC
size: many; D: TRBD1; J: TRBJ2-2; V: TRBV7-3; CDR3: CASSSDRAANTGELFF; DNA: TGTGCCAGCAGCTCGGACAGGGCCGCGAACACCGGGGAGCTGTTTTTT
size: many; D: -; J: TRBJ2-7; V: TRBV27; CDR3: CASSSFSGTPSYEQYF; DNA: TGTGCCAGCAGTTCTTTCTCCGGGACTCCCTCCTACGAGCAGTACTTC
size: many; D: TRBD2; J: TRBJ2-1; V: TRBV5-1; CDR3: CASSLDTSGRRANEQFF; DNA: TGCGCCAGCAGCTTGGATACTAGCGGGAGAAGGGCCAATGAGCAGTTCTTC